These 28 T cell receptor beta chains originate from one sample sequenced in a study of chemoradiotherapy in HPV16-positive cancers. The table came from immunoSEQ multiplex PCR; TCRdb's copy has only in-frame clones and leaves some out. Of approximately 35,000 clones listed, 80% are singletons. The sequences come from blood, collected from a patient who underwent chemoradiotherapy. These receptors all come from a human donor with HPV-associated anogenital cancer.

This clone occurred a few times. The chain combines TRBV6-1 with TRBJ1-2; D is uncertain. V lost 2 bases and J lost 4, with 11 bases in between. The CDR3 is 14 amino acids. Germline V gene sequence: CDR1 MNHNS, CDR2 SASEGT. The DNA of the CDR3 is TGTGCCAGCAGTGAACTGAGGGTAGTCTATGGCTACACCTTC. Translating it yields CASSELRVVYGYTF.

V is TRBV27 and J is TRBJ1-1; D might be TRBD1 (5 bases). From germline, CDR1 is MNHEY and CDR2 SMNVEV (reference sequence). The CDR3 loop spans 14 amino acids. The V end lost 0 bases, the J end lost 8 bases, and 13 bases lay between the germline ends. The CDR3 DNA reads TGTGCCAGCAGTTTATCCTTTCGGGAGGGGGAAGCTTTCTTT. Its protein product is CASSLSFREGEAFF.

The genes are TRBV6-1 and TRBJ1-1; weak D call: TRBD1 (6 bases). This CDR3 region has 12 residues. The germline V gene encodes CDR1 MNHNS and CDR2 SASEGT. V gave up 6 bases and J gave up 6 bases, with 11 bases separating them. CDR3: CASRDPGAEAFF. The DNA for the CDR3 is TGTGCCAGCAGGGACCCAGGGGCTGAAGCTTTCTTT.

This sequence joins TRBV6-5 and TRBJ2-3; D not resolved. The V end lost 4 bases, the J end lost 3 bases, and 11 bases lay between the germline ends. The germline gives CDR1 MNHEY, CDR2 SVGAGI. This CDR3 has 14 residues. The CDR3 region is CASSLDGFTDTQYF. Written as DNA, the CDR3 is TGTGCCAGCAGTTTGGACGGATTTACAGATACGCAGTATTTT.

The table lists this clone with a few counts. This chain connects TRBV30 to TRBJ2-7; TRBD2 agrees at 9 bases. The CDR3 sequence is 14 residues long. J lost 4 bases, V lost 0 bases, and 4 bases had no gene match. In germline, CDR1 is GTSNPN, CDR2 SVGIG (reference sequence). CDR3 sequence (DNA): TGTGCCTGGAGTGTAGGCGGGGGGGCTTACGAGCAGTACTTC. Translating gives CAWSVGGGAYEQYF.

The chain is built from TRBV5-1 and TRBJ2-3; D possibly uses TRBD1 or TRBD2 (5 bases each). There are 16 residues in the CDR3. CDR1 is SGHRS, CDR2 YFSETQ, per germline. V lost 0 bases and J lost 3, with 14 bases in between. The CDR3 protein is CASSLEGHRGTDTQYF. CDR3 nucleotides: TGCGCCAGCAGCTTGGAGGGGCACCGAGGGACAGATACGCAGTATTTT. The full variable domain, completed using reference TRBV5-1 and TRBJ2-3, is KAGVTQTPRYLIKTRGQQVTLSCSPISGHRSVSWYQQTPGQGLQFLFEYFSETQRNKGNFPGRFSGRQFSNSRSEMNVSTLELGDSALYLCASSLEGHRGTDTQYFGPGTRLTVL.

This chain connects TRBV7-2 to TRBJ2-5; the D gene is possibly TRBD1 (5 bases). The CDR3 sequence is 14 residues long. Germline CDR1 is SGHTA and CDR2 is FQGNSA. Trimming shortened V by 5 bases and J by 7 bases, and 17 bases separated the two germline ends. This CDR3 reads CASSQGAPEGTQYF. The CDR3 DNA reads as TGTGCCAGCAGCCAAGGGGCACCAGAAGGGACCCAGTACTTC. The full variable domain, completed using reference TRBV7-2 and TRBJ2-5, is GAGVSQSPSNKVTEKGKDVELRCDPISGHTALYWYRQSLGQGLEFLIYFQGNSAPDKSGLPSDRFSAERTGGSVSTLTIQRTQQEDSAVYLCASSQGAPEGTQYFGPGTRLLVL.

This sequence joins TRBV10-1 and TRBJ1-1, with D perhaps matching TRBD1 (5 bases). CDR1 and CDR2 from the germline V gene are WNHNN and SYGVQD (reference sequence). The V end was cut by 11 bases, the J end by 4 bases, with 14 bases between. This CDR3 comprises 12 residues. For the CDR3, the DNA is TGCGCCGCCGCCCGCAGGGCCACTGAAGCTTTCTTT. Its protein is CAAARRATEAFF.

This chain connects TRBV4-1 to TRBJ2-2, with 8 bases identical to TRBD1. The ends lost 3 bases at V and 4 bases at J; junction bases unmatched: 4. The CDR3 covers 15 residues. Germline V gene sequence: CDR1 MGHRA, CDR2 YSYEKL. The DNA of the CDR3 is TGCGCCAGCAGCCATGGACAGGGACCCACCGGGGAGCTGTTTTTT. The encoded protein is CASSHGQGPTGELFF.

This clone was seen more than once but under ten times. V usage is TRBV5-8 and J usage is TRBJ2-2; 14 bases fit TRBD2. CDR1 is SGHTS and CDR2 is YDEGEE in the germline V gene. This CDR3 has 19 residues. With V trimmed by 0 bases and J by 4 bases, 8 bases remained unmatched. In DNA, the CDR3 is TGTGCCAGCAGCTTGGCGGGGACTAGCGGGGGTCACCTCACCGGGGAGCTGTTTTTT. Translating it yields CASSLAGTSGGHLTGELFF. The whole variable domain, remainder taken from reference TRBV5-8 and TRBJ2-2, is EAGVTQSPTHLIKTRGQQATLRCSPISGHTSVYWYQQALGLGLQFLLWYDEGEERNRGNFPPRFSGRQFPNYSSELNVNALELEDSALYLCASSLAGTSGGHLTGELFFGEGSRLTVL.

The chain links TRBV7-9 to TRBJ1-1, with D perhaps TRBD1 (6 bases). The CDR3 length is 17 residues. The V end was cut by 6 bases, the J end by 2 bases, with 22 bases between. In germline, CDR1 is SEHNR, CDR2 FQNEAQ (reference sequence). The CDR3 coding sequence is TGTGCCAGCAGTTTTACTGGGGGGGCGATGCCAAACACTGAAGCTTTCTTT. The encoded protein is CASSFTGGAMPNTEAFF.

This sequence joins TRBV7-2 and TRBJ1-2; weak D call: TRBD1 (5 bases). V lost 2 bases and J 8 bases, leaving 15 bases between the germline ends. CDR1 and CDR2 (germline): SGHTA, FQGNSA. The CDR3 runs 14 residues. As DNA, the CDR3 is TGTGCCAGCAGCTTATTCAGGGATGAAGAAGGCTACACCTTC. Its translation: CASSLFRDEEGYTF.

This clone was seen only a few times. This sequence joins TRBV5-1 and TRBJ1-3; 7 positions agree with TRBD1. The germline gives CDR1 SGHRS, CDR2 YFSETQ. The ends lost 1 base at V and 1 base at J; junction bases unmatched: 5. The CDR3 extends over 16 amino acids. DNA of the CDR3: TGCGCCAGCAGCTTGTCTAGACAGGGTTCTGGAAACACCATATATTTT. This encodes CASSLSRQGSGNTIYF.

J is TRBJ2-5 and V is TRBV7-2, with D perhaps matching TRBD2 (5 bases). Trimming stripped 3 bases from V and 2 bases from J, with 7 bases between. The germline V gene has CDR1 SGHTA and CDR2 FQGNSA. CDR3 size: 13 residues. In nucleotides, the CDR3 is TGTGCCAGCAGCTTTAGGACTCAAGAGACCCAGTACTTC. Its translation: CASSFRTQETQYF.

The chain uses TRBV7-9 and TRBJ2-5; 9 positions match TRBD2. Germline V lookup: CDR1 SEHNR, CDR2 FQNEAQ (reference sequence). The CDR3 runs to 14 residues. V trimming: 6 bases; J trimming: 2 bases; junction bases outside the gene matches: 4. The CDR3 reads CASSRLAEQETQYF. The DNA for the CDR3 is TGTGCCAGCAGTCGACTAGCGGAGCAAGAGACCCAGTACTTC.

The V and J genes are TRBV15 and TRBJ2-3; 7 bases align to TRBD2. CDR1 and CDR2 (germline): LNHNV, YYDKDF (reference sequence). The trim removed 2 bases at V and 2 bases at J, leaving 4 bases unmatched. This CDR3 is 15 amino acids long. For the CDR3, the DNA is TGTGCCACCAGCAGAACGGGGGGTCTCACAGATACGCAGTATTTT. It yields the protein CATSRTGGLTDTQYF.

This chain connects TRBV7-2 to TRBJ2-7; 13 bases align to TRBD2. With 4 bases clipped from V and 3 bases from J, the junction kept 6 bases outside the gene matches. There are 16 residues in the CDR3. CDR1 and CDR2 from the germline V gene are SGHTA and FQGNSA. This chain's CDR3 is CASSSRTSGGVYEQYF. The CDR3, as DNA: TGTGCCAGCAGCTCTCGGACTAGCGGGGGAGTCTACGAGCAGTACTTC. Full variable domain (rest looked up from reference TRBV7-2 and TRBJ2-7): GAGVSQSPSNKVTEKGKDVELRCDPISGHTALYWYRQSLGQGLEFLIYFQGNSAPDKSGLPSDRFSAERTGGSVSTLTIQRTQQEDSAVYLCASSSRTSGGVYEQYFGPGTRLTVT.

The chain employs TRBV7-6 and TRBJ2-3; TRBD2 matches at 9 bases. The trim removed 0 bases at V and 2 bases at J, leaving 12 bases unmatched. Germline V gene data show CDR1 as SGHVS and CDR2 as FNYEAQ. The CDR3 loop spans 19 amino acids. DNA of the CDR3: TGTGCCAGCAGCTTAGCCCGGCGGGGGGGCCCATCATACACAGATACGCAGTATTTT. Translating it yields CASSLARRGGPSYTDTQYF.

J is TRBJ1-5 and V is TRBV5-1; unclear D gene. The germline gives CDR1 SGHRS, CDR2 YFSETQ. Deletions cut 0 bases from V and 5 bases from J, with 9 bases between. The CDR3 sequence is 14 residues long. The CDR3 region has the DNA TGCGCCAGCAGCTTGGACAGTGAATATCAGCCCCAGCATTTT. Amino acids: CASSLDSEYQPQHF.

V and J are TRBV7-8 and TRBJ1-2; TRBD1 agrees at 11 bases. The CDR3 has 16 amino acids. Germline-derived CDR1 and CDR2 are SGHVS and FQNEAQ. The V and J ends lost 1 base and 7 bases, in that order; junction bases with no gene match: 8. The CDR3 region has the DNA TGTGCCAGCAGCTTAGGGAAAGGACAGGGGGCCGGTGGCTACACCTTC. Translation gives CASSLGKGQGAGGYTF. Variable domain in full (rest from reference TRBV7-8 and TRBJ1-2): GAGVSQSPRYKVAKRGQDVALRCDPISGHVSLFWYQQALGQGPEFLTYFQNEAQLDKSGLPSDRFFAERPEGSVSTLKIQRTQQEDSAVYLCASSLGKGQGAGGYTFGSGTRLTVV.

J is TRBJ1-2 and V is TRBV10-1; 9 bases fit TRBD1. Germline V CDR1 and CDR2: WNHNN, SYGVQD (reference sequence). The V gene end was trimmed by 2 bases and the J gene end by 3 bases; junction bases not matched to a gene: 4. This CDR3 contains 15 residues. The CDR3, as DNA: TGCGCCAGCAGTGAGGTTGGACAGGGGCACTATGGCTACACCTTC. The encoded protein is CASSEVGQGHYGYTF.

The CDR3 sequence: CASSPGTGEQYF. The CDR3 nucleotides read TGTGCCAGCAGCCCAGGGACAGGCGAGCAGTACTTC. V and J are TRBV7-8 and TRBJ2-7, with 8 bases aligning to TRBD1. CDR3 length equals 12 residues. The V and J ends lost 5 bases and 6 bases, in that order; junction bases with no gene match: 3. Germline V gives CDR1 SGHVS, CDR2 FQNEAQ. Full variable domain (outside the CDR3, taken from reference TRBV7-8 and TRBJ2-7): GAGVSQSPRYKVAKRGQDVALRCDPISGHVSLFWYQQALGQGPEFLTYFQNEAQLDKSGLPSDRFFAERPEGSVSTLKIQRTQQEDSAVYLCASSPGTGEQYFGPGTRLTVT.

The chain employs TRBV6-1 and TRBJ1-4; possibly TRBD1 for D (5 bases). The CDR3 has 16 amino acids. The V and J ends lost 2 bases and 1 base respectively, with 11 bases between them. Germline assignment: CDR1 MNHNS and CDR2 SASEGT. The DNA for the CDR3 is TGTGCCAGCAGTGAAACTTGGGGCGGAACTAATGAAAAACTGTTTTTT. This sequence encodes CASSETWGGTNEKLFF.

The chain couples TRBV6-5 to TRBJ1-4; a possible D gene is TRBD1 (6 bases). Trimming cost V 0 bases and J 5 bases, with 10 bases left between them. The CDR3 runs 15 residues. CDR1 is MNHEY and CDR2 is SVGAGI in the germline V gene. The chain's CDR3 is CASSYSGGRNEKLFF. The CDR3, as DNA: TGTGCCAGCAGTTACTCGGGGGGCCGAAATGAAAAACTGTTTTTT.

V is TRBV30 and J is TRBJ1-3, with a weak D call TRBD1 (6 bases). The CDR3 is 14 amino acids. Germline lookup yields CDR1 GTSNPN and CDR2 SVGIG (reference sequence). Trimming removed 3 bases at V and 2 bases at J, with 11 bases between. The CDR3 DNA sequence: TGTGCCTGGAGGGGTAAGGGGGCTGGAAACACCATATATTTT. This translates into CAWRGKGAGNTIYF.

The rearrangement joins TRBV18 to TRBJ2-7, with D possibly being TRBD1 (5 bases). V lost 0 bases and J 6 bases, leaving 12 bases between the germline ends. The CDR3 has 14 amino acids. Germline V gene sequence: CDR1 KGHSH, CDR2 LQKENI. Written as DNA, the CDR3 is TGTGCCAGCTCACCACCAAGTGTCAGGGCCGAGCAGTACTTC. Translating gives CASSPPSVRAEQYF.

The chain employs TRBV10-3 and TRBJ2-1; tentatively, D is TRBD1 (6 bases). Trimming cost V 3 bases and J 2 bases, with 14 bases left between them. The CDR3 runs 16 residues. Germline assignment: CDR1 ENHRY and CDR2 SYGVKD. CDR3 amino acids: CAISDPIDRTYNEQFF. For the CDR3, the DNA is TGTGCCATCAGTGACCCCATCGACAGGACCTACAATGAGCAGTTCTTC.

The CDR3 DNA reads TGTGCTAGTGGCGGGGACAGGGGTTGGGAAAAACTGTTTTTT. It is translated as CASGGDRGWEKLFF. The chain uses TRBV12-5 and TRBJ1-4; 10 bases match TRBD1. The CDR3 runs to 14 residues. Trimming took 6 bases from V and 8 from J; bases not matched to a gene: 6. Germline lookup yields CDR1 LGHNT and CDR2 FRNRAP. The full variable domain, its missing parts supplied by reference TRBV12-5 and TRBJ1-4, is DARVTQTPRHKVTEMGQEVTMRCQPILGHNTVFWYRQTMMQGLELLAYFRNRAPLDDSGMPKDRFSAEMPDATLATLKIQPSEPRDSAVYFCASGGDRGWEKLFFGSGTQLSVL.